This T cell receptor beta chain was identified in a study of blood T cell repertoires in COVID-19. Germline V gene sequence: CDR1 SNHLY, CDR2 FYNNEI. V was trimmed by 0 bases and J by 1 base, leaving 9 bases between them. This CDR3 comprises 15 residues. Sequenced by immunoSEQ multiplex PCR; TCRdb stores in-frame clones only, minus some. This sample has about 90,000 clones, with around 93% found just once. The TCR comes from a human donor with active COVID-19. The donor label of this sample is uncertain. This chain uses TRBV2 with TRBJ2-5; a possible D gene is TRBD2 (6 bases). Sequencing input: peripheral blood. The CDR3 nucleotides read TGTGCCAGCAGTGAAGCGCGGGGTCCCCAAGAGACCCAGTACTTC. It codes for CASSEARGPQETQYF.